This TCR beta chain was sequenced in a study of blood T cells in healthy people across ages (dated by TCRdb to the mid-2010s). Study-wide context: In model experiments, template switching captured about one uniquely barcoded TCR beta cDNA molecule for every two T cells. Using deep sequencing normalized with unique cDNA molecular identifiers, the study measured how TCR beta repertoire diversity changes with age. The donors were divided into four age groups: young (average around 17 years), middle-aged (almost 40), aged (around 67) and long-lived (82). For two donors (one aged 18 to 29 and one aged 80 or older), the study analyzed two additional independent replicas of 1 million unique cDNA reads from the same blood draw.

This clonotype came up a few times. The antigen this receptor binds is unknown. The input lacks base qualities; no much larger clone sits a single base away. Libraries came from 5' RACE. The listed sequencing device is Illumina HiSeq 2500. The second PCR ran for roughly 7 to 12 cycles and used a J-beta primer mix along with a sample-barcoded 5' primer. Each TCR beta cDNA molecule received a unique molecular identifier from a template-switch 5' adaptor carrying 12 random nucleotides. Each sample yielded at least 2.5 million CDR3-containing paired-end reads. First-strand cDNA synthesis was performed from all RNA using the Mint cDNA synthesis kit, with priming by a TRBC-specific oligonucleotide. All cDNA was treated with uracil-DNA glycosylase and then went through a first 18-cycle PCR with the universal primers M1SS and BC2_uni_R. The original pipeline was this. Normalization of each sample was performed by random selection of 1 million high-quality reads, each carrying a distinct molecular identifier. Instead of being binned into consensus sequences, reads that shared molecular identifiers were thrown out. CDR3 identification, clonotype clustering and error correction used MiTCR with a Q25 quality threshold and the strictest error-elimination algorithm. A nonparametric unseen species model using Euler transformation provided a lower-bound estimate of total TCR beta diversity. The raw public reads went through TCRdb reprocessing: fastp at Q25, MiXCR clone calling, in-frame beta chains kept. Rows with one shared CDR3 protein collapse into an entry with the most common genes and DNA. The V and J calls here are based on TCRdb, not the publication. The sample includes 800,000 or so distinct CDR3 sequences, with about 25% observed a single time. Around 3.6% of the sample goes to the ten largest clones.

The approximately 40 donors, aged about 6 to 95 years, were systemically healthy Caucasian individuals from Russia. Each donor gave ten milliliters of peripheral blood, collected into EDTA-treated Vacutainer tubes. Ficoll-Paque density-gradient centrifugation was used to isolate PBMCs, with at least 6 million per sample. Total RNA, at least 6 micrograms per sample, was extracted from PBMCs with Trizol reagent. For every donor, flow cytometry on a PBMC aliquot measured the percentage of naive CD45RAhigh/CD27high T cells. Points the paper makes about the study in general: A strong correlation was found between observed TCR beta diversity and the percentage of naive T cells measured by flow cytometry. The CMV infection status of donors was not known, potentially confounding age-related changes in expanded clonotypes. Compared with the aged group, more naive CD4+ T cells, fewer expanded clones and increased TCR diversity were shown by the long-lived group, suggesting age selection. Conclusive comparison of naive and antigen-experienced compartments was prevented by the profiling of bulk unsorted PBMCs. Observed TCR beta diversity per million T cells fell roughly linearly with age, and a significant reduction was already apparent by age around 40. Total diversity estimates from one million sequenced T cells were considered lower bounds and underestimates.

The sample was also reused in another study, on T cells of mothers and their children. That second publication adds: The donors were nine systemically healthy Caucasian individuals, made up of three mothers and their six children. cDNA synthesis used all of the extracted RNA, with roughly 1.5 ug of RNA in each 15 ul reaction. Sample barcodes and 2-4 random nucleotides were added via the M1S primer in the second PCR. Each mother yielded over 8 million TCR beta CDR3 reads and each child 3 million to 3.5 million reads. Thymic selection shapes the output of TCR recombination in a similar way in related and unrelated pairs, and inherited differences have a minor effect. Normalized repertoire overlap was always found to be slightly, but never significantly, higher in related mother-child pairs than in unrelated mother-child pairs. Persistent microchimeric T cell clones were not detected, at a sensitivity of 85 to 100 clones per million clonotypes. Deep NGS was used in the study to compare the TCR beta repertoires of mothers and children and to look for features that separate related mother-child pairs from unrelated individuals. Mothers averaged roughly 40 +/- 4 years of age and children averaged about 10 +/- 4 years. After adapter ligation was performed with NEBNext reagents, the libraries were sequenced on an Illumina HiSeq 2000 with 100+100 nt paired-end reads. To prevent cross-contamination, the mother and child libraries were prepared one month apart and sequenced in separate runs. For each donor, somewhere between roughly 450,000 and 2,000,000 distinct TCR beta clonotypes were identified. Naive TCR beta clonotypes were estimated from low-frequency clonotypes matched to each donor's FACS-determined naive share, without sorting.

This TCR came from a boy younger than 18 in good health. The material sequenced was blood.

The CDR3 reads CASSESVGDYGYTF. The nucleotides read TGTGCCAGCAGTGAATCAGTTGGCGACTATGGCTACACCTTC. The rearrangement joined TRBV2 to TRBJ1-2, with the D gene not confidently named. V loses 2 bases, J loses 3 bases, and the germline ends lie 10 bases apart. From the cysteine through the phenylalanine, the CDR3 covers 14 amino acids. CDR3 DNA is the only sequence kept; it has 42 bases, read in frame from the first base. From the germline V gene, CDR1 is SNHLY and CDR2 is FYNNEI.